A selection of T cell receptor beta chains follows, all from one sample in a study of shared clonotypes between healthy human individuals. The assay was immunoSEQ multiplex PCR, and TCRdb's table has in-frame clones only and misses some. The table records over a million clones, approximately 98.5% of them present only once. The sample was naive CD4+ T cells sorted from blood. The receptors were gathered from a man under 40 in good health. Both conserved end residues are part of each CDR3. Each record gives: D gene, J gene, clone size, V gene, CDR3 DNA, CDR3 protein. A D gene is named only where the DNA matches it firmly. Only part of the rows carry a size: once, few, many, or a class if the clone is expanded.

d_call: NA
j_call: TRBJ2-3
clone_size: NA
v_call: TRBV5-1
cdr3_nt: TGCGCCAGCAGCTTGTTTCCCGATATAGATACGCAGTATTTT
cdr3_aa: CASSLFPDIDTQYF

d_call: NA
j_call: TRBJ1-5
clone_size: NA
v_call: TRBV5-5
cdr3_nt: TGTGCCAGCAGCTCGGGGGCAGGGGTGAGCAATCAGCCCCAGCATTTT
cdr3_aa: CASSSGAGVSNQPQHF

d_call: NA
j_call: TRBJ1-4
clone_size: once
v_call: TRBV4-1
cdr3_nt: TGCGCCAGCAGACCGATCCAGGCCGCAACTAATGAAAAACTGTTTTTT
cdr3_aa: CASRPIQAATNEKLFF

d_call: TRBD2
j_call: TRBJ2-5
clone_size: NA
v_call: TRBV10-3
cdr3_nt: TGTGCCATCAGTGATCCGGGGACTACGCAGGAGACCCAGTACTTC
cdr3_aa: CAISDPGTTQETQYF

d_call: NA
j_call: TRBJ1-5
clone_size: NA
v_call: TRBV18
cdr3_nt: TGTGCCAGCTCACAGATTTTGAATCAGCCCCAGCATTTT
cdr3_aa: CASSQILNQPQHF

d_call: NA
j_call: TRBJ1-1
clone_size: NA
v_call: TRBV13
cdr3_nt: TGTGCCAGCCGCAAGGACGTGAACACTGAAGCTTTCTTT
cdr3_aa: CASRKDVNTEAFF

d_call: NA
j_call: TRBJ1-2
clone_size: NA
v_call: TRBV4-3
cdr3_nt: TGCGCCAGCAACCAAGATCCCTCTTTACAGGGTGGCTATGGCTACACCTTC
cdr3_aa: CASNQDPSLQGGYGYTF

d_call: TRBD1
j_call: TRBJ1-4
clone_size: NA
v_call: TRBV5-4
cdr3_nt: TGTGCCAGCAGAGAAGCAGGGGGCGCGGGAGAAAAACTGTTTTTT
cdr3_aa: CASREAGGAGEKLFF

d_call: NA
j_call: TRBJ2-2
clone_size: NA
v_call: TRBV18
cdr3_nt: TGTGCCAGCTCACCACCGACCAGAACACGGAACACCGGGGAGCTGTTTTTT
cdr3_aa: CASSPPTRTRNTGELFF

d_call: NA
j_call: TRBJ2-1
clone_size: once
v_call: TRBV28
cdr3_nt: TGTGCCAGCGTAGGGGGTTCATGGGGTTTCTCCTACAATGAGCAGTTCTTC
cdr3_aa: CASVGGSWGFSYNEQFF

d_call: TRBD2
j_call: TRBJ2-7
clone_size: NA
v_call: TRBV5-1
cdr3_nt: TGCGCCAGCAGCTCGTCTAGCGGGAGGGCCTCCGAGCAGTACTTC
cdr3_aa: CASSSSSGRASEQYF

d_call: NA
j_call: TRBJ1-1
clone_size: once
v_call: TRBV18
cdr3_nt: TGTGCCAGCTCACCACGGGGGGACGGAAACACTGAAGCTTTCTTT
cdr3_aa: CASSPRGDGNTEAFF

d_call: NA
j_call: TRBJ2-3
clone_size: NA
v_call: TRBV10-3
cdr3_nt: TGTGCCATCAGTGCCGAGGAACCTGGTGGTACGCAGTATTTT
cdr3_aa: CAISAEEPGGTQYF

d_call: NA
j_call: TRBJ1-1
clone_size: NA
v_call: TRBV7-2
cdr3_nt: TGTGCCAGCAGTTGGGGAGGATACAACACTGAAGCTTTCTTT
cdr3_aa: CASSWGGYNTEAFF

d_call: NA
j_call: TRBJ2-3
clone_size: NA
v_call: TRBV6-5
cdr3_nt: TGTGCCAGCAGTTTACGACAGGTCGAAGATACGCAGTATTTT
cdr3_aa: CASSLRQVEDTQYF

d_call: NA
j_call: TRBJ1-1
clone_size: NA
v_call: TRBV20-1
cdr3_nt: TGCAGGGGACCAGGGGTGACTGAAGCTTTCTTT
cdr3_aa: CRGPGVTEAFF

d_call: NA
j_call: TRBJ1-5
clone_size: NA
v_call: TRBV19
cdr3_nt: TGTGCCAGTAGTACCTACAGGGGCAATCAGCCCCAGCATTTT
cdr3_aa: CASSTYRGNQPQHF

d_call: TRBD2
j_call: TRBJ2-3
clone_size: NA
v_call: TRBV28
cdr3_nt: TGTGCCAGCAGTTTGTCACTAGCGGATACGCAGTATTTT
cdr3_aa: CASSLSLADTQYF

d_call: NA
j_call: TRBJ2-1
clone_size: NA
v_call: TRBV29-1
cdr3_nt: TGCAGCGTTGTACCCGGGGACAATGAGCAGTTCTTC
cdr3_aa: CSVVPGDNEQFF

d_call: TRBD1
j_call: TRBJ2-7
clone_size: NA
v_call: TRBV11-3
cdr3_nt: TGTGCCAGCAGCCCCGGACCGGGACAGGGCTACGAGCAGTACTTC
cdr3_aa: CASSPGPGQGYEQYF

d_call: NA
j_call: TRBJ2-7
clone_size: NA
v_call: TRBV6-1
cdr3_nt: TGTGCCAGCTTAAAGGGGAGCTCCTACGAGCAGTACTTC
cdr3_aa: CASLKGSSYEQYF

d_call: TRBD1
j_call: TRBJ1-5
clone_size: NA
v_call: TRBV7-2
cdr3_nt: TGTGCCAGCAGCCCTAGCAGGGGGACCAATCAGCCCCAGCATTTT
cdr3_aa: CASSPSRGTNQPQHF

d_call: NA
j_call: TRBJ2-3
clone_size: NA
v_call: TRBV5-6
cdr3_nt: TGTGCCAGCAGTTACAGTTCCACAGATACGCAGTATTTT
cdr3_aa: CASSYSSTDTQYF

d_call: NA
j_call: TRBJ1-1
clone_size: once
v_call: TRBV10-3
cdr3_nt: TGTGCCATCAGTAGGACAGAGAACACTGAAGCTTTCTTT
cdr3_aa: CAISRTENTEAFF

d_call: TRBD1
j_call: TRBJ1-2
clone_size: NA
v_call: TRBV5-1
cdr3_nt: TGCGCCAGCAGCCCCTCGACAGGGTTGTATGGCTACACCTTC
cdr3_aa: CASSPSTGLYGYTF

d_call: TRBD1
j_call: TRBJ2-5
clone_size: NA
v_call: TRBV5-6
cdr3_nt: TGTGCCAGCAGCTTGACAGGGGGCGCGAGTCAGGAGACCCAGTACTTC
cdr3_aa: CASSLTGGASQETQYF

d_call: TRBD1
j_call: TRBJ1-5
clone_size: NA
v_call: TRBV5-6
cdr3_nt: TGTGCCAGCAGCTTTTACAGGGGACTCCGGGGCAATCAGCCCCAGCATTTT
cdr3_aa: CASSFYRGLRGNQPQHF

d_call: NA
j_call: TRBJ2-7
clone_size: NA
v_call: TRBV18
cdr3_nt: TGTGCCAGCTCCCATGGCGCTGAATACGAGCAGTACTTC
cdr3_aa: CASSHGAEYEQYF

d_call: NA
j_call: TRBJ2-2
clone_size: once
v_call: TRBV11-2
cdr3_nt: TGTGCCGAACGGCCCCCAGGGCGGAACACCGGGGAGCTGTTTTTT
cdr3_aa: CAERPPGRNTGELFF

d_call: NA
j_call: TRBJ2-1
clone_size: NA
v_call: TRBV7-2
cdr3_nt: TGTGCCAGCAGCTTGTGGCTAGAGGGCAATGAGCAGTTCTTC
cdr3_aa: CASSLWLEGNEQFF

d_call: NA
j_call: TRBJ2-5
clone_size: once
v_call: TRBV6-6
cdr3_nt: TGTGCCAGTTTACGGGCCCCCCGGCAGGAGACCCAGTACTTC
cdr3_aa: CASLRAPRQETQYF

d_call: NA
j_call: TRBJ2-2
clone_size: NA
v_call: TRBV19
cdr3_nt: TGTGCCAGTAGGATACAGCGGACCGCAGTCACCGGGGAGCTGTTTTTT
cdr3_aa: CASRIQRTAVTGELFF

d_call: NA
j_call: TRBJ2-1
clone_size: NA
v_call: TRBV25-1
cdr3_nt: TGTGCCAGCAGAACTTTTAGGGAGCAGTTCTTC
cdr3_aa: CASRTFREQFF

d_call: NA
j_call: TRBJ2-7
clone_size: NA
v_call: TRBV7-2
cdr3_nt: TGTGCCAGCAGCTTGAACCGGAGAGCCTACGAGCAGTACTTC
cdr3_aa: CASSLNRRAYEQYF

d_call: NA
j_call: TRBJ2-1
clone_size: NA
v_call: TRBV7-9
cdr3_nt: TGTGCCAGCAGCTTTGCCCTAAGTGAGCAGTTCTTC
cdr3_aa: CASSFALSEQFF

d_call: NA
j_call: TRBJ1-2
clone_size: NA
v_call: TRBV7-8
cdr3_nt: TGTGCCAGCAGCTTAGGACAGGACAACTATGGCTACACCTTC
cdr3_aa: CASSLGQDNYGYTF

d_call: NA
j_call: TRBJ2-7
clone_size: NA
v_call: TRBV28
cdr3_nt: TGTGCCAGCAGTTTCTCAGGGAGGTACGAGCAGTACTTC
cdr3_aa: CASSFSGRYEQYF

d_call: NA
j_call: TRBJ2-5
clone_size: NA
v_call: TRBV18
cdr3_nt: TGTGCCAGCTCACCAGACCTTCAAGAGACCCAGTACTTC
cdr3_aa: CASSPDLQETQYF

d_call: NA
j_call: TRBJ2-1
clone_size: NA
v_call: TRBV5-1
cdr3_nt: TGCGCCAGCAGCTTGGTTTTGGTCGATGAGCAGTTCTTC
cdr3_aa: CASSLVLVDEQFF

d_call: NA
j_call: TRBJ2-7
clone_size: NA
v_call: TRBV19
cdr3_nt: TGTGCCAGTAGCCCCCCCCAGGAGGGGATACGGGAGCAGTACTTC
cdr3_aa: CASSPPQEGIREQYF